This T cell receptor beta chain was captured by sequencing in a study of T cell repertoires in cytomegalovirus infection. Study-wide results and limits: The study found HLA-C-restricted CMV-specific TCR beta clonotypes dominating the ex vivo response.

MiXCR, run by TCRdb on the reads, gives a single entry per CDR3 protein. The sample holds roughly 150,000 distinct CDR3 sequences, 25% to 35% seen once. The CDR3 has 16 residues. V lost 2 bases and J lost 10; bases outside the gene matches: 10. Germline V gives CDR1 SGHVT, CDR2 SQSDAQ. This clonotype is deemed medium-sized. Its target is unknown. The sequencing used CD8+ T cells from cultured PBMCs, collected from culture after CMV antigen stimulation. This TCR derives from a human donor in good health (CMV status not recorded). Some clones in this sample may be carry-over from other donors' samples. The chain couples TRBV7-4 to TRBJ1-6; 8 bases agree with TRBD1. The CDR3 reads CASSLSGQGSKSPLHF. The CDR3 nucleotides are TGTGCCAGCAGCTTATCAGGACAGGGTTCAAAGTCACCCCTCCACTTT.